This T cell receptor (beta chain) is drawn from a study of identical twins. Trimming stripped 1 base from V and 2 bases from J, with 12 bases between. Looked up from germline, CDR1 is SGHTA and CDR2 is FQGNSA. The CDR3 runs 15 residues. Each CDR3 protein gets one entry after TCRdb re-called the 5' RACE reads with MiXCR. The table records around 680,000 distinct CDR3 sequences, around 8.3% of them present only once. This clonotype was seen many times. Another study also made use of these data, one on yellow fever vaccine responses in identical twins.

Sequenced sample: PBMCs. The clonotype originates from a woman in her late teens or twenties in good health. The chain uses TRBV7-2 and TRBJ2-7, with D uncertain. CDR3 sequence reads: CASSLEVVGTYEQYF. The CDR3 DNA reads TGTGCCAGCAGCTTAGAGGTAGTTGGCACCTACGAGCAGTACTTC.